A single sample gave rise to the 19 T cell receptor beta chains below, sequenced in a study of radiotherapy plus CTLA-4 blockade in lung cancer. Generated by immunoSEQ multiplex PCR, the TCRdb table keeps only in-frame clones and is missing some. The sample records more than 75,000 clones, approximately 72% being singletons. The source material was peripheral blood, sampled from a patient treated with radiotherapy plus ipilimumab. The receptors derive from a human donor with non-small cell lung cancer who had a partial response to radiotherapy plus ipilimumab. Some clones in this sample may be carry-over from other donors' samples.

The chain carries TRBV28 and TRBJ1-2, with 7 bases lining up with TRBD1. This CDR3 spans 13 amino acids. Germline V gene data show CDR1 as MDHEN and CDR2 as SYDVKM. The V gene end was trimmed by 4 bases and the J gene end by 4 bases; junction bases not matched to a gene: 3. CDR3 sequence (DNA): TGTGCCAGCAGTTGGGACAGCCTCTATGGCTACACCTTC. It codes for CASSWDSLYGYTF.

This rearrangement joins TRBV6-6 to TRBJ2-3; 11 nucleotides agree with TRBD2. The V gene's germline CDR1 is MNHNY and CDR2 SVGAGI (reference sequence). Losses at the gene ends were 5 bases for V and 3 bases for J; bases not matched to a gene: 7. This CDR3 is 16 amino acids long. The CDR3 DNA sequence: TGTGCCAGCAGTCTCGGGACTAGCGGAGAGACAGATACGCAGTATTTT. Protein product: CASSLGTSGETDTQYF.

The chain couples TRBV5-1 to TRBJ2-5, with 9 bases identical to TRBD1. The CDR3 is made up of 17 amino acids. The germline V gene encodes CDR1 SGHRS and CDR2 YFSETQ. Trimming took 0 bases from V and 2 from J; bases not matched to a gene: 8. For the CDR3, the DNA is TGCGCCAGCAGCTTGGTCGGGGGACAGGGATCACAAGAGACCCAGTACTTC. It specifies CASSLVGGQGSQETQYF.

The chain links TRBV7-2 to TRBJ1-2; TRBD1 might be the D (6 bases). V lost 5 bases and J 6 bases, leaving 19 bases between the germline ends. CDR1 is SGHTA, CDR2 FQGNSA, per germline. This CDR3 has 15 residues. CDR3 sequence: CASSRSGEITDGYTF. DNA for the CDR3: TGTGCCAGCAGCAGGTCAGGGGAGATAACGGATGGCTACACCTTC.

This clone was observed a handful of times. V gene TRBV27 combines with J gene TRBJ2-5; D may be TRBD1 (6 bases). The CDR3 runs to 14 residues. Germline values: CDR1 MNHEY, CDR2 SMNVEV (reference sequence). V lost 5 bases and J lost 9, with 19 bases in between. CDR3 in DNA: TGTGCCAGCAGTCCCCCGGGACACACCCAGCCCCAGTACTTC. Translated, it gives CASSPPGHTQPQYF.

The gene calls are TRBV7-9 and TRBJ2-7; no clear D. CDR3 length equals 11 residues. Between the trimmed V and J ends, which lost 2 bases and 6 bases, there was a span of 5 bases. The germline gives CDR1 SEHNR, CDR2 FQNEAQ (reference sequence). CDR3 nucleotides: TGTGCCAGCAGCTTATCTAGCGAGCAGTACTTC. Translating it yields CASSLSSEQYF.

The rearrangement uses TRBV29-1 and TRBJ2-6; TRBD2 aligns across 8 bases. The CDR3 extends over 15 amino acids. Germline V CDR1 and CDR2: SQVTM, ANQGSEA. With 5 bases clipped from V and 3 bases from J, the junction kept 6 bases outside the gene matches. CDR3 sequence reads: CSVWAAGGGANVLTF. The DNA of the CDR3 is TGCAGCGTTTGGGCGGCGGGGGGTGGGGCCAACGTCCTGACTTTC.

This clone was seen a single time. The rearrangement uses TRBV18 and TRBJ1-2; D may be TRBD1 (6 bases). The germline gives CDR1 KGHSH, CDR2 LQKENI. The V end was cut by 3 bases, the J end by 6 bases, with 17 bases between. The CDR3 totals 15 residues. This chain's CDR3 is CASSPPGSPGDGYTF. As DNA, the CDR3 is TGTGCCAGCTCACCGCCGGGATCACCAGGGGATGGCTACACCTTC.

Only a few counts were recorded for this clone. The chain links TRBV6-6 to TRBJ1-2; D unresolved. This CDR3 contains 11 residues. Germline lookup yields CDR1 MNHNY and CDR2 SVGAGI (reference sequence). The V gene lost 5 bases and the J gene lost 7 bases, with 8 bases spanning the gap. Here the CDR3 DNA reads TGTGCCAGCAGTAGAGAAAGTGGCTACACCTTC. It specifies CASSRESGYTF.

Note on this clone: The final CDR3 position lacks the conserved phenylalanine or tryptophan, pointing to a likely read error. The limits of the CDR3 on the DNA are not certain, so only TCRdb's listed CDR3 is given. V usage is TRBV20-1 and J usage is TRBJ1-1; no DNA check was done on the table's D call, TRBD1. Germline V lookup: CDR1 DFQATT, CDR2 SNEGSKA (reference sequence). The CDR3 spans 8 amino acids, including both terminal residues. The CDR3 is CSASRQGY.

V is TRBV29-1 and J is TRBJ2-5; TRBD2 matches 12 bases. Germline trimming cut 4 bases from V and 5 bases from J; bases unmatched to any gene: 8. CDR1 SQVTM and CDR2 ANQGSEA come from the germline V gene. This CDR3 spans 15 amino acids. The CDR3 bases are TGCAGCGTTGGGCTAGCGGGAGGGCAGGGGGAGACCCAGTACTTC. It codes for CSVGLAGGQGETQYF. The full variable domain, in which reference TRBV29-1 and TRBJ2-5 provide the parts outside the CDR3, is SAVISQKPSRDICQRGTSLTIQCQVDSQVTMMFWYRQQPGQSLTLIATANQGSEATYESGFVIDKFPISRPNLTFSTLTVSNMSPEDSSIYLCSVGLAGGQGETQYFGPGTRLLVL.

The CDR3 DNA reads TGCAGCGTTGAGACTAGTTCCTCAGATACGCAGTATTTT. It specifies CSVETSSSDTQYF. The chain carries TRBV29-1 and TRBJ2-3, with D possibly being TRBD2 (6 bases). Between the trimmed V and J ends, which lost 3 bases and 4 bases, there was a span of 11 bases. From germline, CDR1 is SQVTM and CDR2 ANQGSEA. This CDR3 comprises 13 residues.

The chain recombines TRBV29-1 with TRBJ2-3, with D maybe TRBD1 (6 bases). CDR3 size: 14 residues. Germline V gene lookup returns CDR1 SQVTM and CDR2 ANQGSEA. V was shortened by 7 bases and J by 0 bases, with 14 bases between the two germline ends. The CDR3 sequence is CSGWPRGSTDTQYF. The DNA for the CDR3 is TGCAGCGGATGGCCCAGGGGCAGCACAGATACGCAGTATTTT.

This chain links TRBV10-3 with TRBJ2-5, with 12 bases fitting TRBD2. V shed 0 bases, J shed 11 bases, and the junction held 10 bases outside the gene matches. CDR3 length: 16 residues. The V gene's germline CDR1 is ENHRY and CDR2 SYGVKD. The DNA for the CDR3 is TGTGCCATCAGTGAGTCGTCCCTAGCGGGAGGGGGTGAGCAGTACTTC. It translates to CAISESSLAGGGEQYF.

CDR3 coding DNA: TGTGCCAGCAGCACAGGGTATAATTCACCCCTCCACTTT. Its protein product is CASSTGYNSPLHF. The rearrangement links TRBV7-2 to TRBJ1-6; D might be TRBD1 (6 bases). V was clipped by 5 bases and J by 4 bases, with 6 bases between them. The CDR3 is 13 amino acids. CDR1 is SGHTA, CDR2 FQGNSA, per germline.

The gene calls are TRBV5-8 and TRBJ1-6; TRBD1 matches 7 bases. The germline gives CDR1 SGHTS, CDR2 YDEGEE. The CDR3 runs 17 residues. J lost 5 bases, V lost 8 bases, and 16 bases had no gene match. CDR3: CARKEGTGETDNSPLHF. CDR3 sequence (DNA): TGTGCCAGAAAGGAGGGCACAGGGGAGACGGATAATTCACCCCTCCACTTT.

This clone was recorded a few times. The chain couples TRBV1 to TRBJ2-5; the D call of TRBD1 is as the table states it, not checked on the DNA. The better agreement between TRBJ2-7 and the DNA end casts doubt on the J call. TRBV1 is annotated as a pseudogene. This CDR3 contains 14 residues. For the CDR3, the DNA is TGCACCAGCACCGCCGGGACAGGACAGTACGAGCAGTACTTC. Amino acid sequence: CTSTAGTGQYEQYF.

This clone was found a few times. V is TRBV19 and J is TRBJ1-5, with unresolved D. V was pared by 3 bases and J by 5 bases, with 11 bases between. This CDR3 is 14 amino acids long. In germline, CDR1 is LNHDA, CDR2 SQIVND (reference sequence). CDR3 DNA: TGTGCCAGTAGTATGAGGCGTGAAGATCAGCCCCAGCATTTT. Amino acid sequence: CASSMRREDQPQHF.

The chain is built from TRBV30 and TRBJ1-1, with D perhaps matching TRBD1 (5 bases). The CDR3 is made up of 13 amino acids. Germline V gene data show CDR1 as GTSNPN and CDR2 as SVGIG (reference sequence). V lost 4 bases and J 4 bases, leaving 13 bases between the germline ends. CDR3 nucleotides: TGTGCCTGGAATGGGGACTACGGCACTGAAGCTTTCTTT. This gives the protein CAWNGDYGTEAFF.